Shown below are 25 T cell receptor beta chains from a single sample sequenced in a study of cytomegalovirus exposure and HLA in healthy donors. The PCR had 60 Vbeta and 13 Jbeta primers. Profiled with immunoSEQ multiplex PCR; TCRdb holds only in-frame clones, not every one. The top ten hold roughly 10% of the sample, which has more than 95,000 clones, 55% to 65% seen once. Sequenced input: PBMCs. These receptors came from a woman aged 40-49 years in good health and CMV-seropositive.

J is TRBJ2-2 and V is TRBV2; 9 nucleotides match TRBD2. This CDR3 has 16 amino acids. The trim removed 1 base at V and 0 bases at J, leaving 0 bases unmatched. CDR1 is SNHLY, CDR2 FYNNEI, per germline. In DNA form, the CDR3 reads TGTGCCAGCAGTGAAGTAGCGGGGGCGAACACCGGGGAGCTGTTTTTT. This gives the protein CASSEVAGANTGELFF.

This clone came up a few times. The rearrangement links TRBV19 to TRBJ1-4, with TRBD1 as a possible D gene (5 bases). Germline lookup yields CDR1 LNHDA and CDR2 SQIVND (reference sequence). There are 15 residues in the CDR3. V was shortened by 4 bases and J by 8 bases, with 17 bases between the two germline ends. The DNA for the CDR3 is TGTGCCAGTAGTAAAAGGGAGGGGCGAGAGGAAAAACTGTTTTTT. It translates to CASSKREGREEKLFF.

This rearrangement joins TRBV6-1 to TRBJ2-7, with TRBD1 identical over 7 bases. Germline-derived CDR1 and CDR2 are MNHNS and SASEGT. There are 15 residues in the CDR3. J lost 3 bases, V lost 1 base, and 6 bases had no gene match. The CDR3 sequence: CASSEGRDSYYEQYF. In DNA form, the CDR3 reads TGTGCCAGCAGTGAAGGAAGGGACAGTTACTACGAGCAGTACTTC.

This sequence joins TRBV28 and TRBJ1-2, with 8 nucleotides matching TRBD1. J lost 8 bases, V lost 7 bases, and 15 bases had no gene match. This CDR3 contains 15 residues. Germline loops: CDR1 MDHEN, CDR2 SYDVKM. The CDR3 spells CASTSQGQATGGYTF. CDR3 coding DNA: TGTGCCAGCACCTCTCAGGGACAGGCAACGGGAGGCTACACCTTC.

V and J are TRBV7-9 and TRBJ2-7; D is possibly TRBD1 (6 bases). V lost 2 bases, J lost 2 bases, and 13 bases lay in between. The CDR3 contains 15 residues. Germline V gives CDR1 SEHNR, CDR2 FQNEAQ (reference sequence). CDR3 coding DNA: TGTGCCAGCAGCTTACAGGGGCCCCTTCCCTACGAGCAGTACTTC. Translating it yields CASSLQGPLPYEQYF.

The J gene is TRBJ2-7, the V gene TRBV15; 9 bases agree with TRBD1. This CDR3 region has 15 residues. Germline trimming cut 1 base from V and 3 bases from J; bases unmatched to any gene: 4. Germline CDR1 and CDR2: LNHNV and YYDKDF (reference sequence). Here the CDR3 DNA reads TGTGCCACCAGCAGAGCGGGACAGGGAATCTACGAGCAGTACTTC. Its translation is CATSRAGQGIYEQYF.

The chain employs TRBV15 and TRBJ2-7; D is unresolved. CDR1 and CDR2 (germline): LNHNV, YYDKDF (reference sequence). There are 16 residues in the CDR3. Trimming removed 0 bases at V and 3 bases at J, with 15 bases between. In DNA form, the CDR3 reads TGTGCCACCAGCAGAGATCCGTTCCGAGTCGACTACGAGCAGTACTTC. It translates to CATSRDPFRVDYEQYF.

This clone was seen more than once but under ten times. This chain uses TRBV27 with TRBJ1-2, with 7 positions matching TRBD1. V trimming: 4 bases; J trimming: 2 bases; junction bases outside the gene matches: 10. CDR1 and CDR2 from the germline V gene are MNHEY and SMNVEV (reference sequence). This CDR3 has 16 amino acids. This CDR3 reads CASSSSTGTVNYGYTF. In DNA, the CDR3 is TGTGCCAGCAGTTCCTCAACCGGGACAGTGAACTATGGCTACACCTTC.

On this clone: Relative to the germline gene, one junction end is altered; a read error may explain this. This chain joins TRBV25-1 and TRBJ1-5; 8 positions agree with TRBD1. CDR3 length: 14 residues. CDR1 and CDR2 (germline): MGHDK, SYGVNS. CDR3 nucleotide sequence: TGTGCCAGCAGTGCCGGACAGGGCCACCAGCCCCAGCCTTTT. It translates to CASSAGQGHQPQPF.

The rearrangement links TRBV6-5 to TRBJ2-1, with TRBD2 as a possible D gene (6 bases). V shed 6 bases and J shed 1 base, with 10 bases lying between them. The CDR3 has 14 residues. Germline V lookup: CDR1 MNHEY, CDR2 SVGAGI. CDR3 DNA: TGTGCCAGCAGGCAAGGGACTTCCTACAATGAGCAGTTCTTC. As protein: CASRQGTSYNEQFF.

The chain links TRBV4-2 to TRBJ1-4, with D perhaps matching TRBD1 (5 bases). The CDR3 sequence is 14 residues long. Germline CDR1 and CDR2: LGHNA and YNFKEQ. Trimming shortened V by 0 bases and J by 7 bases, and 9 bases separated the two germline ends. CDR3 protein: CASSQERGIEKLFF. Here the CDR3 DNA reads TGTGCCAGCAGCCAAGAAAGGGGAATTGAAAAACTGTTTTTT.

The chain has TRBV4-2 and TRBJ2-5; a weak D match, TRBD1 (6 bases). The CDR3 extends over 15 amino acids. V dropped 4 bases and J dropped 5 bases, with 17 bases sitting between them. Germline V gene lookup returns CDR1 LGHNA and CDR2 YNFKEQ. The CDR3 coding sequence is TGTGCCAGCAGCCTCTCTAGCAGGGGAGAGGAGACCCAGTACTTC. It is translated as CASSLSSRGEETQYF.

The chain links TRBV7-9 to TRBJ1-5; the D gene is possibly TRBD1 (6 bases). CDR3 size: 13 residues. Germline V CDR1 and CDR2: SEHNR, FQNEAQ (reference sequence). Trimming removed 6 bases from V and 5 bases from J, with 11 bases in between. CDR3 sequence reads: CASRSGVDQPQHF. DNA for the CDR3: TGTGCCAGCAGATCAGGGGTCGATCAGCCCCAGCATTTT.

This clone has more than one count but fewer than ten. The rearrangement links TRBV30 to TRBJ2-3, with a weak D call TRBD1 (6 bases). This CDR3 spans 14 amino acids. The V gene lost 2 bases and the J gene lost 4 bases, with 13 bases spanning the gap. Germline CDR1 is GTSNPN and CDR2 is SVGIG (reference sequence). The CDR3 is CAWSYRESSDTQYF. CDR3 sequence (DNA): TGTGCCTGGAGTTACAGGGAATCCTCAGATACGCAGTATTTT.

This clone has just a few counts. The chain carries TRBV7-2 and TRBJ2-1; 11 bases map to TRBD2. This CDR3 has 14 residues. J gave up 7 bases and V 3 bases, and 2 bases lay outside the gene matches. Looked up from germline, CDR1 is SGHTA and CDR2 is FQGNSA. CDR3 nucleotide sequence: TGTGCCAGCAGCTTGGGACTAGCGGTGAATGAGCAGTTCTTC. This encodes CASSLGLAVNEQFF. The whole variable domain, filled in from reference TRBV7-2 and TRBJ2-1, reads GAGVSQSPSNKVTEKGKDVELRCDPISGHTALYWYRQSLGQGLEFLIYFQGNSAPDKSGLPSDRFSAERTGGSVSTLTIQRTQQEDSAVYLCASSLGLAVNEQFFGPGTRLTVL.

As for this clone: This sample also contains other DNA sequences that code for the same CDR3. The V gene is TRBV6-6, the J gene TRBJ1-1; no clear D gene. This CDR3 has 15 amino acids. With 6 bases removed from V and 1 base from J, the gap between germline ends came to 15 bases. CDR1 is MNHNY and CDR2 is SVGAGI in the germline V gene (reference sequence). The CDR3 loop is CASRPRGSANTEAFF. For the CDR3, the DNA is TGTGCCAGCAGGCCCCGAGGCAGCGCGAACACTGAAGCTTTCTTT.

The CDR3 nucleotides are TGCAGCGTCGGGACAGGGAACGACGAGCAGTACTTC. This encodes CSVGTGNDEQYF. The chain links TRBV29-1 to TRBJ2-5; 9 bases are shared with TRBD1. The better agreement between TRBJ2-7 and the DNA end casts doubt on the J call. This CDR3 contains 12 residues. Germline CDR1 and CDR2: SQVTM and ANQGSEA.

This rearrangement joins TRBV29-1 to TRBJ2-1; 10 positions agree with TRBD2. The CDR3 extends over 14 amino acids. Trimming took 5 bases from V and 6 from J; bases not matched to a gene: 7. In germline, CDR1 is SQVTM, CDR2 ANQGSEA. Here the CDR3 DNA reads TGCAGCGTTACGGTAGCGGGAGGTTCCAATGAGCAGTTCTTC. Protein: CSVTVAGGSNEQFF.

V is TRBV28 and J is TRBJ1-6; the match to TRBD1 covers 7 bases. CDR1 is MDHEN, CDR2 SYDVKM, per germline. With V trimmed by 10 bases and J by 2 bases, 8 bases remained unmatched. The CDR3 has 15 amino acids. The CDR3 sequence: CATLQGTTYNSPLHF. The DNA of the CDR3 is TGTGCCACACTACAGGGGACCACCTATAATTCACCCCTCCACTTT.

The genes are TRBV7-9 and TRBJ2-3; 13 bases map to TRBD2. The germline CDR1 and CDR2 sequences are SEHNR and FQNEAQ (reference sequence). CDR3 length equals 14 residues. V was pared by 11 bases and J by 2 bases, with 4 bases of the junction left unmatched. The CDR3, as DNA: TGTGCCGGGGGGACTAGCGGGAACACAGATACGCAGTATTTT. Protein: CAGGTSGNTDTQYF.

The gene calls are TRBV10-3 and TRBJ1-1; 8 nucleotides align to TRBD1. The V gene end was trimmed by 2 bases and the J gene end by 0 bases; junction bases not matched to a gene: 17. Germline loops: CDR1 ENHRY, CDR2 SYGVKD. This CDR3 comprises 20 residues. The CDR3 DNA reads TGTGCCATCAGTGAGCCCACACAGGGGGTCCCCGGACTAATGAACACTGAAGCTTTCTTT. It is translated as CAISEPTQGVPGLMNTEAFF.

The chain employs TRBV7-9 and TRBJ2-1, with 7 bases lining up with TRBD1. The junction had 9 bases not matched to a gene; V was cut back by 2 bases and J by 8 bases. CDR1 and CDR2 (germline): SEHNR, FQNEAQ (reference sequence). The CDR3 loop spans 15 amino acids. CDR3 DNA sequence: TGTGCCAGCAGCTTATTCAGGGGGATAGTGTATGAGCAGTTCTTC. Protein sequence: CASSLFRGIVYEQFF.

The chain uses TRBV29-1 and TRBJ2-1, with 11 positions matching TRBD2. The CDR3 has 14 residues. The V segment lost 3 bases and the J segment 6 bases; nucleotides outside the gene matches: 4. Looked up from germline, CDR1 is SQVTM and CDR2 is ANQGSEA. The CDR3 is CSVDRLAGFNEQFF. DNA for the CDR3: TGCAGCGTTGACCGACTAGCGGGGTTCAATGAGCAGTTCTTC.

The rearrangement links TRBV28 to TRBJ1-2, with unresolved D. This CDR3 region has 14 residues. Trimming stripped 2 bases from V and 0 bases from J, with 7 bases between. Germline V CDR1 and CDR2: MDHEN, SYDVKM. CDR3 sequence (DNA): TGTGCCAGCAGTTTACATCCAGCTAACTATGGCTACACCTTC. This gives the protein CASSLHPANYGYTF.

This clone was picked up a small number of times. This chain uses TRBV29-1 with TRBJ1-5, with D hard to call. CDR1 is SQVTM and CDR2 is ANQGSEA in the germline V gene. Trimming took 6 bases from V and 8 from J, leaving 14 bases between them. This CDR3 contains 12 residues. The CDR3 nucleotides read TGCAGCGTCAAGGAGGGATTTGAGCCCCAGCATTTT. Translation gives CSVKEGFEPQHF.